A selection of T cell receptor beta chains follows, all from one sample in a study of blood T cell repertoires in COVID-19. Libraries were prepared by immunoSEQ multiplex PCR; TCRdb keeps only in-frame clonotypes and omits some of them. The table records 220,000 or so clones, around 89% of them present only once. Specimen: PBMCs or T cells enriched from blood (not recorded which). Every receptor here comes from a woman aged 18-30 years in a cohort exposed to, infected with or recovered from COVID-19 (not recorded which). The CDR3 runs from the conserved cysteine through the conserved F or W. D genes are given only for firm matches. Size values are once, few and many counts, or a class for expanded clones, and some rows have none.

v_call	j_call	d_call	clone_size	cdr3_aa
TRBV9	TRBJ2-1	TRBD2	-	CASSVGTSVQGEQFF
TRBV19	TRBJ2-1	-	-	CASSFFAEEVDEQFF
TRBV2	TRBJ2-1	TRBD2	once	CASGGVSGNTEQFF
TRBV5-8	TRBJ2-2	TRBD2	-	CASSSWTSSNTGELFF
TRBV18	TRBJ1-3	TRBD1	few	CASSPRGQEDVGNTIYF
TRBV10-2	TRBJ1-5	-	-	CAAGVGNNQPQHF
TRBV7-3	TRBJ2-7	TRBD1	-	CASSLRGTGKAEQYF
TRBV28	TRBJ2-7	TRBD2	-	CASSSSVFSGSGEQYF
TRBV29-1	TRBJ1-2	TRBD1	-	CSVGQDYGYTF
TRBV5-6	TRBJ2-3	TRBD2	-	CASNRLAGGTYTDTQYF
TRBV18	TRBJ1-1	TRBD1	-	CASSPPRGQPGVAFF
TRBV5-6	TRBJ1-1	-	-	CASSLGGQMNTEAFF
TRBV5-4	TRBJ1-6	TRBD1	-	CASSFRDRAVSPLHF
TRBV6-5	TRBJ2-1	-	-	CASGRLGDEQFF
TRBV10-3	TRBJ2-1	-	-	CAISEAGEPYNEQFF
TRBV5-1	TRBJ2-7	TRBD2	-	CASSDPLAKREGYEQYF
TRBV27	TRBJ1-2	TRBD1	-	CASSRTGGNYGYTF
TRBV28	TRBJ2-1	-	-	CASTVVASTTSNEQFF
TRBV5-4	TRBJ2-3	TRBD2	-	CASSSTISGRQRTDTQYF
TRBV7-9	TRBJ1-4	-	-	CASSPRMGREKLFF
TRBV25-1	TRBJ2-7	-	-	CASGAGDSYEQYF
TRBV5-1	TRBJ1-2	TRBD1	-	CASSPRTGAYGYTF
TRBV2	TRBJ2-3	TRBD2	-	CASTPEVAGTDTQYF
TRBV19	TRBJ2-1	TRBD2	-	CASSQGVAGGPFYNEQFF
TRBV19	TRBJ1-1	TRBD1	-	CASRESGQGSTEAFF
TRBV30	TRBJ1-3	TRBD1	-	CAWIIRGAGNTIYF
TRBV27	TRBJ2-1	-	-	CASSLYNLYNEQFF
TRBV5-5	TRBJ2-5	TRBD1	-	CASRWTGEEGETQYF
TRBV25-1	TRBJ2-2	TRBD2	-	CASSEGGRDAGELFF
TRBV27	TRBJ1-5	-	-	CASRPPGNQPQHF
TRBV9	TRBJ1-5	-	-	CASSGGWRDQPQHF
TRBV19	TRBJ2-6	TRBD1	once	CASSSGQGFSGANVLTF
TRBV6-5	TRBJ2-2	-	-	CASSYSAENTGELFF
TRBV10-3	TRBJ2-7	TRBD2	-	CAISGGVGEQYF
TRBV5-1	TRBJ1-2	-	-	CASSLEDPGMGGYTF
TRBV24-1	TRBJ2-2	TRBD2	-	CATSESGRSNTGELFF
TRBV11-2	TRBJ1-4	TRBD1	-	CASSLEGGQNPNEKLFF
TRBV27	TRBJ2-3	TRBD1	-	CASSTAGTATDTQYF
TRBV6-4	TRBJ2-6	TRBD1	once	CASSDSGQGISGANVLTF
TRBV28	TRBJ1-4	TRBD1	-	CASSSGQGALREKLFF
TRBV5-4	TRBJ1-4	TRBD1	-	CASSLKGGEDEKLFF
TRBV4-1	TRBJ2-7	TRBD1	-	CASSRAGTGATYEQYF
TRBV19	TRBJ2-1	TRBD2	medium-sized	CASQTSGGAWYNEQFF
TRBV7-3	TRBJ1-2	TRBD1	-	CASTDGRQGEDGYTF
TRBV30	TRBJ1-2	TRBD1	-	CAWRTPGQGHGYTF
TRBV27	TRBJ1-2	TRBD1	-	CASSLWDRGGYTF
TRBV4-1	TRBJ2-1	TRBD2	-	CASSRTSGIYNEQFF